Following are 25 T cell receptor beta chains from one sample sequenced in a study of shared clonotypes between healthy human individuals. Method: immunoSEQ multiplex PCR; TCRdb's copy keeps in-frame clones and lacks some. The table includes about 2.3 million clones, under 95% detected once. Sample: naive CD4+ T cells from PBMCs. Subset: CD45RA+ positively selected. The receptors stem from a young man in good health. Some clones in this sample may be carry-over from other donors' samples.

This clone is a singleton in its sample. The chain links TRBV7-9 to TRBJ2-3; D may be TRBD2 (6 bases). Germline V gene lookup returns CDR1 SEHNR and CDR2 FQNEAQ (reference sequence). CDR3 length: 13 amino acids. With 3 bases removed from V and 4 bases from J, the gap between germline ends came to 8 bases. CDR3 DNA sequence: TGTGCCAGCAGCTTCGGAGGGGCAGATACGCAGTATTTT. This translates into CASSFGGADTQYF.

In nucleotides, the CDR3 is TGTGCCAGCAGCGTCGGCCCGGGACAGGGGGCGGGGGAGCAGTACTTC. Translating it yields CASSVGPGQGAGEQYF. The chain joins TRBV7-2 to TRBJ2-7; 12 nucleotides agree with TRBD1. This CDR3 region has 16 residues. The V and J ends lost 5 bases and 7 bases, in that order; junction bases with no gene match: 12. The V gene's germline CDR1 is SGHTA and CDR2 FQGNSA.

The genes are TRBV5-1 and TRBJ2-1; D gene uncertain. This CDR3 comprises 14 residues. CDR1 is SGHRS, CDR2 YFSETQ, per germline. Trimming left V 1 base short and J 5 bases short, with 10 bases between. The CDR3 bases are TGCGCCAGCAGCTTGATGACTCCCGACAATGAGCAGTTCTTC. Encoded protein: CASSLMTPDNEQFF.

This clone came up a few times. The V gene is TRBV19, the J gene TRBJ2-7; TRBD1 matches at 9 bases. V dropped 9 bases and J dropped 2; count of bases not matched to a gene: 5. There are 13 residues in the CDR3. The V gene's germline CDR1 is LNHDA and CDR2 SQIVND (reference sequence). The CDR3 here is CASLGQGAYEQYF. CDR3 sequence (DNA): TGTGCCAGCTTGGGACAGGGAGCCTACGAGCAGTACTTC.

The chain links TRBV18 to TRBJ1-4; a weak D match, TRBD1 (5 bases). Germline values: CDR1 KGHSH, CDR2 LQKENI. This CDR3 region has 16 residues. Trimming took 2 bases from V and 6 from J, leaving 16 bases between them. CDR3 DNA sequence: TGTGCCAGCTCACCAAGTTGGGGGACGGGGGATGAAAAACTGTTTTTT. This gives the protein CASSPSWGTGDEKLFF.

The V gene is TRBV5-6, the J gene TRBJ1-1; TRBD1 is a possible D gene (5 bases). This CDR3 has 17 amino acids. Germline V CDR1 and CDR2: SGHDT, YYEEEE. With 5 bases removed from V and 8 bases from J, the gap between germline ends came to 28 bases. The DNA of the CDR3 is TGTGCCAGCAGGCCTCGGGGTTTTCTGGAACGGGGGAGGGAAGCTTTCTTT. As protein: CASRPRGFLERGREAFF.

The rearrangement uses TRBV7-2 and TRBJ1-2; 8 nucleotides line up with TRBD1. CDR1 is SGHTA, CDR2 FQGNSA, per germline. The CDR3 has 16 residues. V dropped 3 bases and J dropped 5; count of bases not matched to a gene: 11. The CDR3 loop is CASSFALTGGRYGYTF. The CDR3 bases are TGTGCCAGCAGCTTTGCTCTCACAGGGGGAAGATATGGCTACACCTTC.

This chain links TRBV4-3 with TRBJ2-7, with TRBD2 matching over 9 bases. After removal of 0 bases from V and 5 bases from J, the junction contained 5 bases not matched to a gene. The germline gives CDR1 LGHNA, CDR2 YSLEER. The CDR3 length is 15 residues. The CDR3 reads CASSQDAGGRNEQYF. CDR3 nucleotide sequence: TGCGCCAGCAGCCAAGATGCGGGAGGGCGGAACGAGCAGTACTTC.

The chain links TRBV2 to TRBJ2-3; D is uncertain. The CDR3 has 15 amino acids. The V end was cut by 5 bases, the J end by 1 base, with 13 bases between. Germline lookup yields CDR1 SNHLY and CDR2 FYNNEI. The CDR3 DNA follows: TGTGCCAGCAGTCTACAGAGGCAGGGCACAGATACGCAGTATTTT. It translates to CASSLQRQGTDTQYF.

The DNA for the CDR3 is TGTGCCAGCAGCGTACACGCAGCGGGGAACACCGGGGAGCTGTTTTTT. It codes for CASSVHAAGNTGELFF. This chain links TRBV9 with TRBJ2-2; tentatively, D is TRBD2 (6 bases). Germline V gene lookup returns CDR1 SGDLS and CDR2 YYNGEE. Deletions cut 1 base from V and 1 base from J, with 11 bases between. The CDR3 contains 16 residues.

The chain employs TRBV12-5 and TRBJ2-5, with D maybe TRBD1 (5 bases). CDR1 LGHNT and CDR2 FRNRAP come from the germline V gene. This CDR3 comprises 12 residues. Trimming removed 6 bases at V and 5 bases at J, with 10 bases between. The CDR3 sequence is CASGGRSETQYF. CDR3 nucleotide sequence: TGTGCTAGTGGGGGGCGTTCGGAGACCCAGTACTTC. The variable domain in full, with the rest retrieved from reference TRBV12-5 and TRBJ2-5, is DARVTQTPRHKVTEMGQEVTMRCQPILGHNTVFWYRQTMMQGLELLAYFRNRAPLDDSGMPKDRFSAEMPDATLATLKIQPSEPRDSAVYFCASGGRSETQYFGPGTRLLVL.

The V and J genes are TRBV7-9 and TRBJ2-5; D might be TRBD1 or TRBD2, each matching 5 bases. Per the germline V gene, CDR1 is SEHNR and CDR2 is FQNEAQ (reference sequence). The germline V and J ends were trimmed by 1 base and 9 bases, with 18 bases remaining between them. The CDR3 runs to 15 residues. CDR3 nucleotides: TGTGCCAGCAGCTTAGGGGGGACCTTTGTATGGGCCCAGTACTTC. As protein: CASSLGGTFVWAQYF.

The chain uses TRBV9 and TRBJ1-4; D remains unclear. From germline, CDR1 is SGDLS and CDR2 YYNGEE. CDR3 size: 13 residues. V was shortened by 4 bases and J by 8 bases, with 12 bases between the two germline ends. The CDR3 loop is CASSIRTGEKLFF. The CDR3 region has the DNA TGTGCCAGCAGCATTCGGACGGGCGAAAAACTGTTTTTT.

In this sample, this clone turned up once. The V gene is TRBV28, the J gene TRBJ2-3; D ambiguous. Germline V CDR1 and CDR2: MDHEN, SYDVKM. V was shortened by 10 bases and J by 1 base, with 6 bases between the two germline ends. The CDR3 loop spans 11 amino acids. The CDR3 DNA reads TGTGCCACCTTAGGCACAGATACGCAGTATTTT. Protein sequence: CATLGTDTQYF.

The chain joins TRBV5-1 to TRBJ2-7; a possible D gene is TRBD2 (5 bases). Deletions cut 1 base from V and 6 bases from J, with 8 bases between. Germline V lookup: CDR1 SGHRS, CDR2 YFSETQ. There are 12 residues in the CDR3. CDR3 residues: CASSLIGGEQYF. The CDR3, as DNA: TGCGCCAGCAGCTTGATCGGAGGCGAGCAGTACTTC.

The chain carries TRBV11-2 and TRBJ1-2; the D gene is possibly TRBD1 (5 bases). The CDR3 is 13 residues long. Germline V gives CDR1 SGHAT, CDR2 FQNNGV. The germline V and J ends were trimmed by 5 bases and 8 bases, with 15 bases remaining between them. Here the CDR3 reads CASSPPGPYGYTF. DNA of the CDR3: TGTGCCAGCAGCCCCCCAGGGCCTTACGGCTACACCTTC.

The rearrangement uses TRBV6-5 and TRBJ1-4, with D possibly being TRBD1 (5 bases). This CDR3 has 13 residues. Trimming removed 5 bases at V and 10 bases at J, with 14 bases between. Germline CDR1 is MNHEY and CDR2 is SVGAGI. The CDR3 sequence: CASSRPGGGKLFF. CDR3 nucleotide sequence: TGTGCCAGCAGTCGCCCCGGGGGGGGAAAACTGTTTTTT.

The chain couples TRBV7-9 to TRBJ1-5; 9 nucleotides match TRBD1. Trimming cost V 4 bases and J 10 bases; bases outside gene matches: 11. Germline V gene data show CDR1 as SEHNR and CDR2 as FQNEAQ (reference sequence). This CDR3 spans 15 amino acids. In DNA, the CDR3 is TGTGCCAGCAGCTCCGCGGGACAGGGAGAAGGACCCCAGCATTTT. It is translated as CASSSAGQGEGPQHF. The entire variable domain, with the rest obtained from reference TRBV7-9 and TRBJ1-5, is as follows: DTGVSQNPRHKITKRGQNVTFRCDPISEHNRLYWYRQTLGQGPEFLTYFQNEAQLEKSRLLSDRFSAERPKGSFSTLEIQRTEQGDSAMYLCASSSAGQGEGPQHFGDGTRLSIL.

V is TRBV2 and J is TRBJ2-2; D possibly matches TRBD1 or TRBD2 (5 bases each). Trimming took off 8 bases at V and 5 bases at J, with 18 bases between the two ends. From germline, CDR1 is SNHLY and CDR2 FYNNEI. This CDR3 is built from 15 residues. The CDR3 DNA follows: TGTGCCAGCGAGGGGCTAGATGGCGCTACCGGGGAGCTGTTTTTT. Its protein product is CASEGLDGATGELFF.

As for this clone: Distinct nucleotide sequences in the sample also encode this CDR3. The chain recombines TRBV7-2 with TRBJ2-3; D gene ambiguous. The germline CDR1 and CDR2 sequences are SGHTA and FQGNSA. The CDR3 sequence is 12 residues long. The V end lost 0 bases, the J end lost 6 bases, and 4 bases lay between the germline ends. CDR3 in DNA: TGTGCCAGCAGCTTAGCCCGCGATACGCAGTATTTT. This translates into CASSLARDTQYF.

Worth noting for this clone: Other nucleotide sequences in the sample specify the same CDR3. V is TRBV19 and J is TRBJ2-7; the D is unclear. This CDR3 region has 13 residues. Germline V CDR1 and CDR2: LNHDA, SQIVND (reference sequence). V lost 2 bases to trimming and J lost 0 bases, with 5 bases between them. CDR3 residues: CASSIRVSYEQYF. In DNA form, the CDR3 reads TGTGCCAGTAGTATAAGAGTCTCCTACGAGCAGTACTTC. The full variable domain, its missing parts supplied by reference TRBV19 and TRBJ2-7, is DGGITQSPKYLFRKEGQNVTLSCEQNLNHDAMYWYRQDPGQGLRLIYYSQIVNDFQKGDIAEGYSVSREKKESFPLTVTSAQKNPTAFYLCASSIRVSYEQYFGPGTRLTVT.

The CDR3 DNA reads TGTGCCTGGAGTAAGACAGGGACTTACGAGCAGTACTTC. It codes for CAWSKTGTYEQYF. The rearrangement links TRBV30 to TRBJ2-7; a possible D gene is TRBD1 (7 bases). Trimming pared 2 bases from V and 4 bases from J, leaving 12 bases between. CDR3 length: 13 residues. The germline gives CDR1 GTSNPN, CDR2 SVGIG (reference sequence). Complete variable domain (other parts from reference TRBV30 and TRBJ2-7): SQTIHQWPATLVQPVGSPLSLECTVEGTSNPNLYWYRQAAGRGLQLLFYSVGIGQISSEVPQNLSASRPQDRQFILSSKKLLLSDSGFYLCAWSKTGTYEQYFGPGTRLTVT.

The rearrangement uses TRBV6-5 and TRBJ1-2; D might be TRBD1 (5 bases). Trimming removed 10 bases at V and 3 bases at J, with 21 bases between. The germline CDR1 and CDR2 sequences are MNHEY and SVGAGI. The CDR3 totals 15 residues. DNA of the CDR3: TGTGCCACAAACCCTTCTAGAGGGGACTACTATGGCTACACCTTC. This gives the protein CATNPSRGDYYGYTF.

This sequence joins TRBV11-1 and TRBJ2-2; D possibly corresponds to TRBD1 (5 bases). CDR1 and CDR2 (germline): SGHAT, FQDESV (reference sequence). The ends were cut back, 0 bases at V and 4 bases at J, with 6 bases in the middle. This CDR3 is 14 amino acids long. The DNA for the CDR3 is TGTGCCAGCAGCTTAGCCAGGGCCACCGGGGAGCTGTTTTTT. It is translated as CASSLARATGELFF.

Remarks on this clone: The sample has other DNA sequences that encode this CDR3 too. The V gene is TRBV2, the J gene TRBJ2-7; 8 bases match TRBD1. V lost 3 bases to trimming and J lost 4 bases; unmatched junction nucleotides: 5. Looked up from germline, CDR1 is SNHLY and CDR2 is FYNNEI. The CDR3 extends over 14 amino acids. CDR3 in amino acids: CASSEQGARYEQYF. The CDR3 DNA sequence: TGTGCCAGCAGTGAGCAGGGGGCTAGGTACGAGCAGTACTTC.